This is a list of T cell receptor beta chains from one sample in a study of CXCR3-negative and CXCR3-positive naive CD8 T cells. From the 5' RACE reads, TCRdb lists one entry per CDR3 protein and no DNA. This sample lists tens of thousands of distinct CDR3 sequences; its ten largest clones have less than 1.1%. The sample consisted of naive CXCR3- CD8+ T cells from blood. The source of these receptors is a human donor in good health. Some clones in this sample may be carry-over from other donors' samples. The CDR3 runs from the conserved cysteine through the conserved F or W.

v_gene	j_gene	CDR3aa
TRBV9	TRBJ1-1	CASSQGSEAFF
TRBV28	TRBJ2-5	CASSPGSVETQYF
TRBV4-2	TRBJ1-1	CASSQPTGSEAFF
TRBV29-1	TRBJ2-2	CSVFGTNNGPGELFF
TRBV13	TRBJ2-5	CASSLASAGGAQETQYF
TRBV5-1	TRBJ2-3	CASSFSPQVIGWSDTQYF
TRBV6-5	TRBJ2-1	CASSLQQQFYNEQFF
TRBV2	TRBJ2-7	CASGGTGTEQYF
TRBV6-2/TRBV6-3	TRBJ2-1	CASIRGPVNNEQFF
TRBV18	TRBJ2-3	CASSPTSTTTADTQYF
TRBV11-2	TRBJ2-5	CASSRGRDAYQETQYF
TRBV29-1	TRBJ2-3	CSVVGGEGPDTQYF
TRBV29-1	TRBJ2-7	CSVVGQGGVGSYEQYF
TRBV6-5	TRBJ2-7	CASSYSMEEQYF
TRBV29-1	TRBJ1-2	CSVEAPRDGDFYGYTF
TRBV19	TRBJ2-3	CASSIKGRRAGGPDTQYF
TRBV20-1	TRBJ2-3	CSSWTVSLEDTQYF
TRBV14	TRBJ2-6	CASSPKDISTFSSGANVLTF
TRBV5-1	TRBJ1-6	CASKRSYNSPLHF
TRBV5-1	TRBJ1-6	CASSRQATSSYNSPLHF
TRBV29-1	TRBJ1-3	CSVRGDLNSGNTIYF